This passage covers 30 T cell receptor beta chains from one sample sequenced in a study of T cell repertoires in cytomegalovirus infection. MiXCR, run by TCRdb on the reads, gives a single entry per CDR3 protein. The table records around 240,000 distinct CDR3 sequences, 20% to 25% of them present only once. Sequencing used CD8+ T cells from PBMCs. The receptor set was obtained from a human donor in good health (CMV status not recorded). Some clones in this sample may be carry-over from other donors' samples.

This clonotype was picked up a small number of times. The J gene is TRBJ1-5, the V gene TRBV28; 12 nucleotides agree with TRBD1. The CDR3 has 15 residues. The V segment lost 5 bases and the J segment 6 bases; nucleotides outside the gene matches: 5. The germline gives CDR1 MDHEN, CDR2 SYDVKM. The CDR3 spells CASSPGTGGIQPQHF. The CDR3 bases are TGTGCCAGCAGTCCCGGGACAGGGGGCATTCAGCCCCAGCATTTT.

This clonotype was observed a handful of times. The chain carries TRBV28 and TRBJ1-1; 10 bases line up with TRBD1. The CDR3 loop spans 16 amino acids. CDR1 is MDHEN, CDR2 SYDVKM, per germline. Losses at the gene ends were 4 bases for V and 2 bases for J; bases not matched to a gene: 7. The CDR3 is CASSYPLTGGNTEAFF. In DNA, the CDR3 is TGTGCCAGCAGTTATCCTCTGACAGGGGGCAACACTGAAGCTTTCTTT.

This clonotype has at least ten counts. The chain joins TRBV7-6 to TRBJ2-3; D is uncertain. CDR1 SGHVS and CDR2 FNYEAQ come from the germline V gene. The ends were cut back, 6 bases at V and 3 bases at J, with 7 bases in the middle. CDR3 length: 12 amino acids. This CDR3 is CASRSITDTQYF. The CDR3 DNA reads as TGTGCCAGCAGGTCAATTACAGATACGCAGTATTTT. Together with reference TRBV7-6 and TRBJ2-3, the CDR3 gives the full variable domain: GAGVSQSPRYKVTKRGQDVALRCDPISGHVSLYWYRQALGQGPEFLTYFNYEAQQDKSGLPNDRFSAERPEGSISTLTIQRTEQRDSAMYRCASRSITDTQYFGPGTRLTVL.

This chain connects TRBV7-2 to TRBJ1-1, with a tentative D call TRBD1 (5 bases). The CDR3 loop spans 14 amino acids. CDR1 and CDR2 from the germline V gene are SGHTA and FQGNSA. V was trimmed by 6 bases and J by 7 bases, leaving 18 bases between them. The CDR3 region has the DNA TGTGCCAGCAGTCCTGGCGGTGGAACAGGTGAAGCTTTCTTT. This translates into CASSPGGGTGEAFF. The full variable domain, completed using reference TRBV7-2 and TRBJ1-1, is GAGVSQSPSNKVTEKGKDVELRCDPISGHTALYWYRQSLGQGLEFLIYFQGNSAPDKSGLPSDRFSAERTGGSVSTLTIQRTQQEDSAVYLCASSPGGGTGEAFFGQGTRLTVV.

This clonotype has only a few counts. V usage is TRBV11-2 and J usage is TRBJ2-4; D is unresolved. Trimming pared 5 bases from V and 4 bases from J, leaving 12 bases between. The CDR3 is made up of 14 amino acids. Germline CDR1 reads SGHAT; CDR2 reads FQNNGV. For the CDR3, the DNA is TGTGCCAGCAGCCTCCCATATGGGAAAAACATTCAGTACTTC. This codes for CASSLPYGKNIQYF.

This clonotype was detected only a few times. The chain is built from TRBV6-5 and TRBJ1-1; tentative D call: TRBD1 (5 bases). This CDR3 has 16 residues. Looked up from germline, CDR1 is MNHEY and CDR2 is SVGAGI. Between the trimmed V and J ends, which lost 0 bases and 0 bases, there was a span of 11 bases. The DNA for the CDR3 is TGTGCCAGCAGTTACTCAGCTTGGGGGGTGAACACTGAAGCTTTCTTT. Its protein is CASSYSAWGVNTEAFF.

The J gene is TRBJ2-5, the V gene TRBV20-1; weak D call: TRBD1 (5 bases). The germline V gene encodes CDR1 DFQATT and CDR2 SNEGSKA (reference sequence). Trimming removed 5 bases from V and 0 bases from J, with 7 bases in between. The CDR3 spans 12 residues. This chain's CDR3 is CSAGAYQETQYF. In DNA form, the CDR3 reads TGCAGTGCTGGGGCCTACCAAGAGACCCAGTACTTC.

The chain carries TRBV5-6 and TRBJ2-3; 9 bases are a match to TRBD2. J lost 6 bases, V lost 0 bases, and 11 bases had no gene match. Per germline, CDR1 SGHDT and CDR2 YYEEEE. This CDR3 is built from 17 residues. Here the CDR3 reads CASSLGASGVAGDTQYF. CDR3 DNA: TGTGCCAGCAGCTTGGGGGCTAGCGGGGTCGCAGGGGATACGCAGTATTTT.

The chain employs TRBV7-4 and TRBJ1-6, with D perhaps matching TRBD1 (5 bases). This CDR3 region has 15 residues. Germline V gene sequence: CDR1 SGHVT, CDR2 SQSDAQ. The V and J ends lost 7 bases and 3 bases respectively, with 13 bases between them. The CDR3 nucleotides read TGTGCCAGCACTCGACTCGGGGGCTATAATTCACCCCTCCACTTT. Residues: CASTRLGGYNSPLHF.

This clonotype was seen only a few times. V gene TRBV28 combines with J gene TRBJ1-4; D is uncertain. The V gene lost 3 bases and the J gene lost 5 bases, with 10 bases spanning the gap. The CDR3 has 14 residues. Germline CDR1 and CDR2: MDHEN and SYDVKM. The chain's CDR3 is CASSLTTGNEKLFF. The CDR3 DNA sequence: TGTGCCAGCAGTTTGACTACGGGGAATGAAAAACTGTTTTTT.

There are many counts of this clonotype. This chain joins TRBV7-9 and TRBJ2-7; D is possibly TRBD1 (6 bases). This CDR3 contains 13 residues. The germline gives CDR1 SEHNR, CDR2 FQNEAQ (reference sequence). The V end lost 3 bases, the J end lost 2 bases, and 8 bases lay between the germline ends. CDR3 amino acids: CASSFGTPYEQYF. CDR3 coding DNA: TGTGCCAGCAGCTTTGGGACACCCTACGAGCAGTACTTC.

The chain links TRBV28 to TRBJ2-3; 9 positions match TRBD1. Unmatched junction bases numbered 15, after V lost 6 bases and J lost 5 bases. CDR1 is MDHEN and CDR2 is SYDVKM in the germline V gene. The CDR3 spans 17 residues. The CDR3 nucleotides are TGTGCCAGCAGCGGAAGGCGGACAGGGGTTCTTGGAGATACGCAGTATTTT. This encodes CASSGRRTGVLGDTQYF.

This chain links TRBV29-1 with TRBJ1-5; the D is unclear. V was shortened by 4 bases and J by 1 base, with 5 bases between the two germline ends. The CDR3 is 12 amino acids. Germline V gene lookup returns CDR1 SQVTM and CDR2 ANQGSEA. CDR3 coding DNA: TGCAGCGTTGCCGGGAGCAATCAGCCCCAGCATTTT. Its translation is CSVAGSNQPQHF.

This clonotype was seen a few times. V gene TRBV29-1 combines with J gene TRBJ2-5; D is perhaps TRBD1 (5 bases). Trimming removed 3 bases at V and 8 bases at J, with 16 bases between. The germline gives CDR1 SQVTM, CDR2 ANQGSEA. This CDR3 contains 13 residues. In DNA form, the CDR3 reads TGCAGCGTTGATACTACAGGAGATATAACCCAGTACTTC. Protein product: CSVDTTGDITQYF.

The chain employs TRBV20-1 and TRBJ1-2, with 9 nucleotides matching TRBD1. Trimming at V came to 4 bases and at J to 5 bases, leaving 2 bases not matched to a gene. Germline assignment: CDR1 DFQATT and CDR2 SNEGSKA (reference sequence). The CDR3 is made up of 12 amino acids. CDR3 nucleotides: TGCAGTGCTACGGACAGGGGATATGGCTACACCTTC. The encoded protein is CSATDRGYGYTF.

This clonotype was observed at least ten times. The genes are TRBV7-2 and TRBJ1-5; possibly TRBD1 for D (5 bases). CDR1 SGHTA and CDR2 FQGNSA come from the germline V gene. The CDR3 covers 15 residues. The ends were cut back, 1 base at V and 1 base at J, with 8 bases in the middle. CDR3 DNA: TGTGCCAGCAGCTTAGTGGGGGGGAGCAATCAGCCCCAGCATTTT. Its protein is CASSLVGGSNQPQHF.

This clonotype came up many times. This chain links TRBV19 with TRBJ2-1, with 10 nucleotides matching TRBD1. Germline V CDR1 and CDR2: LNHDA, SQIVND (reference sequence). This CDR3 contains 15 residues. V lost 3 bases and J lost 6; bases outside the gene matches: 5. The chain's CDR3 is CASSIMGQGSNEQFF. The CDR3 DNA is TGTGCCAGTAGTATCATGGGACAGGGGTCCAATGAGCAGTTCTTC.

This clonotype was counted many times. J is TRBJ2-1 and V is TRBV7-8; the D gene is possibly TRBD2 (5 bases). CDR1 is SGHVS and CDR2 is FQNEAQ in the germline V gene. Trimming removed 2 bases at V and 0 bases at J, with 11 bases between. The CDR3 loop spans 16 amino acids. DNA for the CDR3: TGTGCCAGCAGCTTATTTCCGGGGATCTCCTACAATGAGCAGTTCTTC. It translates to CASSLFPGISYNEQFF.

There are a few counts of this clonotype. The chain is built from TRBV20-1 and TRBJ2-4, with TRBD2 identical over 7 bases. The V gene end was trimmed by 7 bases and the J gene end by 0 bases; junction bases not matched to a gene: 9. Germline V gene sequence: CDR1 DFQATT, CDR2 SNEGSKA (reference sequence). The CDR3 is 15 amino acids. The CDR3 coding sequence is TGCAGTGTTAAGAGCGGGGTGCTAGCCAAAAACATTCAGTACTTC. Amino acid sequence: CSVKSGVLAKNIQYF.

The V gene is TRBV14, the J gene TRBJ2-5, with 7 bases matching TRBD1. V was clipped by 1 base and J by 2 bases; unmatched bases: 19. The CDR3 runs to 20 residues. Germline CDR1 is SGHDN and CDR2 is FVKESK. The chain's CDR3 is CASSQALRFVPGTEQETQYF. Written as DNA, the CDR3 is TGTGCCAGCAGCCAAGCCTTAAGGTTTGTTCCCGGGACAGAACAAGAGACCCAGTACTTC.

This clonotype was found a few times. The chain is built from TRBV4-1 and TRBJ1-1; D gene unclear. This CDR3 has 15 amino acids. V was clipped by 3 bases and J by 1 base, with 12 bases between them. CDR1 and CDR2 (germline): MGHRA, YSYEKL. The chain's CDR3 is CASSHSAGGNTEAFF. The CDR3 DNA is TGCGCCAGCAGCCACTCGGCGGGCGGGAACACTGAAGCTTTCTTT.

The chain combines TRBV28 with TRBJ2-7; TRBD1 agrees at 11 bases. CDR1 is MDHEN and CDR2 is SYDVKM in the germline V gene. J lost 3 bases, V lost 3 bases, and 7 bases had no gene match. This CDR3 has 16 amino acids. The CDR3 protein is CASSFASGTGGYEQYF. CDR3 nucleotide sequence: TGTGCCAGCAGTTTTGCCTCCGGGACAGGGGGCTACGAGCAGTACTTC.

CDR3 in amino acids: CASSGVPGQWENTEAFF. The CDR3 DNA reads as TGTGCCAGCAGTGGAGTACCGGGGCAATGGGAAAACACTGAAGCTTTCTTT. The V call is TRBV27, the J call TRBJ1-1; D may be TRBD1 (5 bases). V lost 5 bases and J lost 2, with 21 bases in between. The CDR3 is 17 amino acids. The V gene's germline CDR1 is MNHEY and CDR2 SMNVEV (reference sequence).

This clonotype was seen a few times. V is TRBV20-1 and J is TRBJ2-1; TRBD2 matches at 7 bases. The CDR3 extends over 14 amino acids. Germline loops: CDR1 DFQATT, CDR2 SNEGSKA (reference sequence). Trimming removed 2 bases from V and 8 bases from J; junction bases left unmatched: 9. The CDR3 bases are TGCAGTGCTAGATCCCGGGAGCGGGGTGATGAGCAGTTCTTC. It translates to CSARSRERGDEQFF.

This clonotype came up many times. The rearrangement joins TRBV7-2 to TRBJ2-5, with TRBD2 identical over 7 bases. With V trimmed by 6 bases and J by 2 bases, 21 bases remained unmatched. Germline assignment: CDR1 SGHTA and CDR2 FQGNSA. The length of the CDR3 is 19 residues. The CDR3 DNA reads as TGTGCCAGCAGTCCCGTGGGAGGACTAGAATCTTTAGGGCAAGAGACCCAGTACTTC. This gives the protein CASSPVGGLESLGQETQYF.

This sequence joins TRBV7-9 and TRBJ1-2, with unresolved D. Trimming took off 1 base at V and 10 bases at J, with 13 bases between the two ends. Germline lookup yields CDR1 SEHNR and CDR2 FQNEAQ (reference sequence). The CDR3 runs 13 residues. Here the CDR3 reads CASSLVAARDYTF. The DNA of the CDR3 is TGTGCCAGCAGCTTAGTGGCAGCGCGAGACTACACCTTC. Supplemented by reference TRBV7-9 and TRBJ1-2, the full variable domain reads DTGVSQNPRHKITKRGQNVTFRCDPISEHNRLYWYRQTLGQGPEFLTYFQNEAQLEKSRLLSDRFSAERPKGSFSTLEIQRTEQGDSAMYLCASSLVAARDYTFGSGTRLTVV.

This clonotype turned up a few times. The rearrangement links TRBV14 to TRBJ1-1; 8 positions agree with TRBD1. Germline V gives CDR1 SGHDN, CDR2 FVKESK. There are 16 residues in the CDR3. Unmatched junction bases numbered 11, after V lost 0 bases and J lost 8 bases. The CDR3 region is CASSQDLRTGREEAFF. In DNA, the CDR3 is TGTGCCAGCAGCCAAGATCTTCGGACAGGGAGGGAAGAAGCTTTCTTT.

V is TRBV12-3 or TRBV12-4 and J is TRBJ2-7, with D tentatively TRBD2 (6 bases). The CDR3 loop spans 14 amino acids. V was trimmed by 4 bases and J by 5 bases, leaving 15 bases between them. CDR3 DNA sequence: TGTGCCAGCAGTTCCTTGGACTACAGCCACGAGCAGTACTTC. Amino acids: CASSSLDYSHEQYF.

This clonotype has at least ten counts. J is TRBJ2-5 and V is TRBV2; D is ambiguous. With 0 bases removed from V and 2 bases from J, the gap between germline ends came to 10 bases. CDR3 length equals 15 residues. Germline V gene lookup returns CDR1 SNHLY and CDR2 FYNNEI. The DNA for the CDR3 is TGTGCCAGCAGTGAAGCAAAAGGGCTGCAAGAGACCCAGTACTTC. This sequence encodes CASSEAKGLQETQYF.

This clonotype was seen repeatedly, ten times or more. The rearrangement links TRBV5-6 to TRBJ1-2; no reliable D call. Trimming stripped 2 bases from V and 6 bases from J, with 5 bases between. This CDR3 spans 11 amino acids. Germline CDR1 reads SGHDT; CDR2 reads YYEEEE. The CDR3 reads CASSLMDGYTF. CDR3 coding DNA: TGTGCCAGCAGCTTAATGGATGGCTACACCTTC.